The 2 T cell receptor beta chains listed next were all sequenced from one sample in a study of T cells in Graves' hyperthyroidism and ophthalmopathy. Regions amplified from RNA transcripts were the TCR beta CDR3 regions. The HTBI primer set drove a first-round RT-PCR of the TCR CDR3. TCRdb analysed the multiplex PCR reads with MiXCR anew, one entry per CDR3 protein. The table lists fewer than 700,000 distinct CDR3 sequences, roughly 15% of them singletons, with roughly 18% in the top ten. Input material: blood. These receptors originate from a woman in her late teens or twenties with Graves' ophthalmopathy.

A word on this clonotype: Possible read error: a much larger clone is one base away. This sequence joins TRBV6-2 or TRBV6-3 and TRBJ1-2; 7 bases match TRBD1. Germline loops: CDR1 MNHEY, CDR2 SVGEGT. CDR3 length: 15 amino acids. V dropped 0 bases and J dropped 4; count of bases not matched to a gene: 5. The CDR3 sequence: CASSYSAGGGYGYTF. DNA for the CDR3: TGTGCCAGCAGTTACTCTGCAGGGGGGGGCTATGGCTACACCTTC.

In this sample, this clonotype turned up many times. V gene TRBV11-2 combines with J gene TRBJ1-5; the D is unclear. V dropped 4 bases and J dropped 3 bases, with 7 bases sitting between them. This CDR3 is 13 amino acids long. Germline CDR1 and CDR2: SGHAT and FQNNGV. The CDR3 loop reads CASSSGPNQPQHF. CDR3 nucleotide sequence: TGTGCCAGCAGCTCGGGCCCCAATCAGCCCCAGCATTTT.